This T cell receptor beta chain was captured by sequencing in a study of T cell responses to AZD1222 COVID-19 vaccine (dated by TCRdb to the early 2020s). A note on the overall study: TCR sequencing was performed for fewer than 250 trial participants, of whom roughly 200 were given two doses of AZD1222 and some 26 were given two doses of MenACWY control vaccine. Trial participants were enrolled by age into subgroups of 18-55, 56-69 and 70-plus years, and around 150, 29 and 61 TCR-sequenced participants, respectively, were included in these subgroups.

CDR1 and CDR2 were assigned from the germline V gene as SGHRS and YFSETQ. V loses 4 bases at its end and J loses 6 bases; junction bases beyond the gene matches: 11. Spanning cysteine to phenylalanine, the CDR3 consists of 16 amino acids. CDR3 DNA is the only sequence kept; it has 48 bases, read in frame from the first base. Comments on this clone: The target of this receptor is not known. Base qualities are not provided; no much larger clone lies one nucleotide away.

The CDR3 regions of human TCRbeta chains were analyzed by immunosequencing. On the study's bioinformatics: Repertoire TCRs were matched against a reference library of SARS-CoV-2-specific TCRs generated with the MIRA antigen-specificity platform. Breadth meant the fraction of unique TCRs that were SARS-CoV-2-associated, whereas depth meant the fraction of total T cells that were SARS-CoV-2-associated. Using the MIRA data, each spike-specific TCR was assigned both to the spike region to which the TCR was reactive and to a CD4 or CD8 class. Log10-transformed breadth and depth values were compared by one-way ANOVA with Sidak's multiple comparisons tests. The table was pulled from immuneACCESS by TCRdb, which kept in-frame rearrangements only. Such tables lose some clones; where checked, under half of the loss comes from unresolved V genes, and the rest has no known cause. V and J calls and clone size are copied from that table; D and trimming were computed from the DNA. The sample data list under 150,000 clones, and around 89% of these were observed just once. 8.5% to 14% of the sample comes from the top ten.

Interpreted using the paper, the time point label stands for: baseline before first vaccination. What this sample's treatment or condition label stands for: meningococcal conjugate vaccine given as trial control. Vaccinee samples were obtained from the UK trials COV001 and COV002, which included a single-blind randomized controlled phase 2/3 trial of AZD1222 (ChAdOx1 nCoV-19) in healthy adults. Trial participant PBMC samples were collected at day 0 and day 28 after the second dose for TCRbeta chain sequencing. Broad study findings and their caveats: Reportedly, close to half of the unique spike-specific TCRs recognized epitopes lying outside the regions that are mutated in the B.1.351 and B.1.1.7 variants. In the small 56-69-year group, the increase in depth fell short of significance, most likely because of low power. Vaccine-associated CD4 TCRs spanned the whole spike protein, with dominant responses in regions 160-218 and 743-854. Spike-specific TCR breadth and depth rose significantly after two AZD1222 doses compared with day 0 and with MenACWY recipients. Conclusions about previously exposed vaccinees are limited because only a handful of AZD1222 recipients were SARS-CoV-2 seropositive at baseline. No day 14 peak-response samples were available, so repertoires were characterized only after the peak T cell response. Most participants were white British and females outnumbered males, and the authors suggested that clonal diversity may have been underestimated.

The material was peripheral blood, obtained on day 0 of MenACWY control vaccination. The chain was built from TRBV5-1 and TRBJ2-2, with 8 central nucleotides matching TRBD2. The sequence derives from an adult in good health. The DNA sequence follows: TGCGCCAGCAGCCCGGGGGGGACTAGGGACCCCGGGGAGCTGTTTTTT. The translation is CASSPGGTRDPGELFF.